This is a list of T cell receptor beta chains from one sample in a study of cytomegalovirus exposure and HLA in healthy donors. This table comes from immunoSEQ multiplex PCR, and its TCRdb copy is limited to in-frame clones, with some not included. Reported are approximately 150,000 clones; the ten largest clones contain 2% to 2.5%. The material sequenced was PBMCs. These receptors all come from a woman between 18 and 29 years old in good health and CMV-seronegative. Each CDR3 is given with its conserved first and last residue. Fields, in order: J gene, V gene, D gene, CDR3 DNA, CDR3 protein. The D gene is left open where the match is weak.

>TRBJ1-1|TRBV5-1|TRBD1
TGCGCCAGCAGCCCCGCCGACGGGACAGGGGTAGCTGAAGCTTTCTTT
CASSPADGTGVAEAFF
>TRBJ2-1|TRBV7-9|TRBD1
TGTGCCAGCAGCCCCAATTTCGGGACAAGGGACAGAGGAATCGGTGAGCAGTTCTTC
CASSPNFGTRDRGIGEQFF
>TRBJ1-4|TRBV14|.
TGTGCCAGCAGCCACTCCGGACAGCCTAATGAAAAACTGTTTTTT
CASSHSGQPNEKLFF
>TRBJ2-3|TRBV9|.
TGTGCCAGCAGCGTAGATAGGGTAGCGGGCACAGATACGCAGTATTTT
CASSVDRVAGTDTQYF
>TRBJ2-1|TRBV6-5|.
TGTGCCAGTTCGAGGCTGGAGGGATACAATGAGCAGTTCTTC
CASSRLEGYNEQFF
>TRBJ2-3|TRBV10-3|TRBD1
TGTGCCATCAGTGAGTCGGACAGGGGAGATACGCAGTATTTT
CAISESDRGDTQYF
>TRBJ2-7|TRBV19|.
TGTGCCAGTAGTATAGAGGTGTACGGGAGACCCTACGAGCAGTACTTC
CASSIEVYGRPYEQYF
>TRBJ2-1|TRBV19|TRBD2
TGTGCCAGTAGTGGACTAGCGGGTGCCCAGTTCTTC
CASSGLAGAQFF
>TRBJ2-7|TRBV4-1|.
TGCGCCAGCAGCCAAATTATCTTACCCTCGCCCCGCCAAGCTAACTACGAGCAGTACTTC
CASSQIILPSPRQANYEQYF
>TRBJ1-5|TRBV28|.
TGTGCCAGCAGCTCCCGGGACAACAATCAGCCCCAGCATTTT
CASSSRDNNQPQHF
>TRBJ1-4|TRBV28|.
TGTGCCAGCAGTCCACCAGGGTTCACTAATGAAAAACTGTTTTTT
CASSPPGFTNEKLFF
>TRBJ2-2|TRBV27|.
TGTGCCAGCAGTTTAGGACTCGGGGAGCTGTTTTTT
CASSLGLGELFF
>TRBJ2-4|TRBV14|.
TGTGCCAGCAGCCAGTCCTCGGACATTCAGTACTTC
CASSQSSDIQYF
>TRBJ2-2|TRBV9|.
TGTGCCAGCAGCGTAGGGGAAGGGGTACCCGGGGAGCTGTTTTTT
CASSVGEGVPGELFF
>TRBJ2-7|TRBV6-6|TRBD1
TGTGCCAGCAGTTACCCGACAGGGGAGGCCCACGAGCAGTACTTC
CASSYPTGEAHEQYF
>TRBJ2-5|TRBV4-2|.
TGTGCCAGCAGCCAAGAAGAGGTTGGTGAGACCCAGTACTTC
CASSQEEVGETQYF
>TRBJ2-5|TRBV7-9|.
TGTGCCAGCAGCCCGGAGGGCCAAGAGACCCAGTACTTC
CASSPEGQETQYF
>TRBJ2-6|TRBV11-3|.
TGTGCCAGCAGCTTGGCCGGGGCCAACGTCCTGACTTTC
CASSLAGANVLTF
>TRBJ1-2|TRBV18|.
TGTGCCAGCTCACCGTCTCGGGGCTATGGCTACACCTTC
CASSPSRGYGYTF
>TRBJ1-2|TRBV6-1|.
TGTGCCAGCAGTGAAGCGCAAACTATCTATGGCTACACCTTC
CASSEAQTIYGYTF
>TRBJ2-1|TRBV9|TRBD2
TGTGCCAGCAGCGTACCGCGACTAGCGGGAGTGGATGAGCAGTTCTTC
CASSVPRLAGVDEQFF
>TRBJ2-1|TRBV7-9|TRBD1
TGTGCCAGCAGCCCAACATATACAGGGGGCGGGAATGAGCAGTTCTTC
CASSPTYTGGGNEQFF
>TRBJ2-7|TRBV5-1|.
TGCGCCAGCAGCTTGGGGGGCAGCTCCTACGAGCAGTACTTC
CASSLGGSSYEQYF
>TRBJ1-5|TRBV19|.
TGTGCCAGTAGTATACCGGGGGGCAATCAGCCCCAGCATTTT
CASSIPGGNQPQHF
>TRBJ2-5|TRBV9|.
TGTGCCAGCAGCGTTGAGGGGGGGGCAGAGACCCAGTACTTC
CASSVEGGAETQYF
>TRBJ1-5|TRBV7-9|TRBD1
TGTGCCAGCAGCACAGGGACAGCCAATCAGCCCCAGCATTTT
CASSTGTANQPQHF
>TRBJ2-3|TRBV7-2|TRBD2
TGTGCCAGCAGCTATTTAGCGGGAGTAACAGATACGCAGTATTTT
CASSYLAGVTDTQYF
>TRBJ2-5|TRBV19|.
TGTGCCAGTAGTTTTCGCCGGGAAGAGACCCAGTACTTC
CASSFRREETQYF
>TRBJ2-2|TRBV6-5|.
TGTGCCAGCAGTTACTCGGCAGGGGCTAACGGGGAGCTGTTTTTT
CASSYSAGANGELFF
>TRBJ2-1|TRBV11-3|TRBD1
TGTGCCAGCAGCTCAACGGGGACAGACTACAATGAGCAGTTCTTC
CASSSTGTDYNEQFF
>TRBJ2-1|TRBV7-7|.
TGTGCTAGCAGCCCCAGGCCAGCGGGTAACAATGAGCAGTTCTTC
CASSPRPAGNNEQFF
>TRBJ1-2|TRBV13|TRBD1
TGTGCCAGCAGCTCATTATCCGGGACAGCCGATGGCTACACCTTC
CASSSLSGTADGYTF
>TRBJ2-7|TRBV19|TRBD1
TGTGCCAGTAGTATAGCGAAGACAGGGGGCTCCTACGAGCAGTACTTC
CASSIAKTGGSYEQYF
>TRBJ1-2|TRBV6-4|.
TGTGCCAGCAGTGTCTTACAGGGAGGGAACTATGGCTACACCTTC
CASSVLQGGNYGYTF
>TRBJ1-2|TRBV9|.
TGTGCCAGCAGTGTAGAGGAGGAGTTTACCTATGGCTACACCTTC
CASSVEEEFTYGYTF
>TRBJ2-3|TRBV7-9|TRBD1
TGTGCCAGCAGCCATCACCTTGGGACAGGGGTGAAAGTAGACACGCAGTATTTT
CASSHHLGTGVKVDTQYF
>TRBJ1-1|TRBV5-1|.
TGCGCCAGCAGCTCACAGCCAAACACTGAAGCTTTCTTT
CASSSQPNTEAFF
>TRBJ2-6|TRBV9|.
TGTGCCAGCAGCACGCAGGGGTCTGGGGCCAACGTCCTGACTTTC
CASSTQGSGANVLTF
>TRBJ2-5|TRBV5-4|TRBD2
TGTGCCAGCAGCGAAGGACTAGCGGGAGGGACCCAGTACTTC
CASSEGLAGGTQYF
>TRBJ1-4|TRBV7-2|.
TGTGCCAGCAGCTTAGGGACGGGGTTTGAAAAACTGTTTTTT
CASSLGTGFEKLFF
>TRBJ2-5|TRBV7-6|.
TGTGCCAGCAGCCGATGGACTGCTCAAGAGACCCAGTACTTC
CASSRWTAQETQYF
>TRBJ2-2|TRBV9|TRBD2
TGTGCCAGCAGCGTAGCGGCGGGAGCGAACACCGGGGAGCTGTTTTTT
CASSVAAGANTGELFF
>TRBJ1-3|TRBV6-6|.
TGTGCCAGCAGTTACTCACAGACGCGAGCTGGAAACACCATATATTTT
CASSYSQTRAGNTIYF
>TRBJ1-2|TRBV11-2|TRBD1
TGTGCCAGCAGCTTGGGACAGCTAATCTATGGCTACACCTTC
CASSLGQLIYGYTF
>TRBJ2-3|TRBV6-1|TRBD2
TGTGCCAGCAGTGAAAGGCGGGGGGAAACAGATACGCAGTATTTT
CASSERRGETDTQYF
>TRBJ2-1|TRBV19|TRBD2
TGTGCCAGTAGTTTCCTAAGCGGGAGCTCCTACAATGAGCAGTTCTTC
CASSFLSGSSYNEQFF
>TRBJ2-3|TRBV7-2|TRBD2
TGTGCCAGCAGCTTACGACTAGCGGGAGTGGGGGGTACAGATACGCAGTATTTT
CASSLRLAGVGGTDTQYF
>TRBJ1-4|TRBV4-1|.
TGCGCCAGCAGCCACCTGGGAGGGACTAATGAAAAACTGTTTTTT
CASSHLGGTNEKLFF
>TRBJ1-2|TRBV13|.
TGTGCCAGCAGCCTACCTTCAGGGAAGAGAAACTATGGCTACACCTTC
CASSLPSGKRNYGYTF
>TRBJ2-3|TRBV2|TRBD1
TGTGCCAGCCGCCTGGGGACAGGGGGCACAGATACGCAGTATTTT
CASRLGTGGTDTQYF
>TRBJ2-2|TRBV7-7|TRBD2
TGTGCCAGCAATCGTACTAGCGGGAGCAGTCGGGACGGGGAGCTGTTTTTT
CASNRTSGSSRDGELFF
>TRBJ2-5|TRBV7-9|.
TGTGCCAGCAGCTCGTGGTCCGCGACACTCGGTGAGACCCAGTACTTC
CASSSWSATLGETQYF
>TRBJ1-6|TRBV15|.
TGTGCCACCAGCCCCGGCGGCGATTCCCTCCACTTT
CATSPGGDSLHF